This TCR beta chain was found in a study of blood T cell repertoires in COVID-19 (dated by TCRdb to about 2020). With respect to the entire study: Collaborator samples came from the United States, Italy and Spain and covered acute and convalescent phases of COVID-19. The material from the prospective study consisted of cDNA or gDNA derived from T cells, B-cell-depleted T cells, or PBMCs. The dataset comprised deeply sampled blood TCRbeta repertoires from subjects exposed to, actively infected with, or recovered from COVID-19. The repertoires were released in a freely available public database meant as a resource for research on the immune response to SARS-CoV-2. Samples were obtained from the ongoing ImmuneRACE study (first 160 participants) and from roughly 1,300 subjects provided by 6 global collaborators. Nearly every sample came with metadata listing a de-identified subject ID, COVID-19 status, age in years and sex. Where available, HLA class I and class II types were obtained from metadata supplied by the sample provider rather than from assay-based typing.

Overall study outcomes, separate from this receptor: How much clinical and demographic metadata was included differed by source and by participant, and the metadata was provided uncurated.

Participants in the prospective study were enrolled through a virtual design, were aged roughly 18 to 100 years, and lived in about two dozen United States geographic areas. In the prospective study, participants were assigned to cohorts based on the clinical history participants reported in a screening survey and a study questionnaire. Each participant in the prospective study had whole blood, serum and a nasopharyngeal or oropharyngeal swab collected by mobile phlebotomists. Prospective study participants could optionally give additional blood draws and questionnaires over an approximately 2-month period. Prospective study blood samples were shipped either frozen or at room temperature before DNA extraction. Taken from cysteine to phenylalanine, the CDR3 has 15 residues. CDR3 DNA is the only sequence kept; it has 45 bases, read in frame from the first base. Germline trimming amounts to 0 bases on V and 2 bases on J, with 1 as the count of junction bases outside the gene matches. The germline V gene specifies SGHRS as CDR1 and YFSETQ as CDR2.

TCRbeta CDR3 regions were amplified from genomic DNA using the immunoSEQ Assay, a bias-controlled multiplex PCR. On the authors' methods: Within the assay, amplification of reference gene primers was used to estimate how many nucleated cells each sample contained. To quantify the absolute abundance of each unique TCRbeta CDR3 rearrangement, sequence reads were collapsed and filtered. Productive Simpson clonality was computed per sample as the square root of Simpson's diversity index over productive rearrangements. TCRdb limited this immuneACCESS table to in-frame rearrangements with V and J called. A share of clones is missing; checked studies link under half to unresolved V genes, and the rest is unexplained. The V and J calls and clone size are taken from that table; D and trimming were inferred from the DNA. The sample table shows approximately 200,000 clones, and about 87% are seen once. Together, the top ten hold 10% of the sample.

As to this clone: It lacks a known antigen. No base qualities exist here, and no much larger clone lies one base off it.

This TCR derives from a man between 18 and 35 years old with acute COVID-19. Sequencing used PBMCs or T cells enriched from blood (not recorded which). The V gene is TRBV5-1 and the J gene is TRBJ2-2; TRBD1 fits 7 bases in the junction. The DNA is TGCGCCAGCAGCTTGGAGGGGGCCAACACCGGGGAGCTGTTTTTT. It encodes CASSLEGANTGELFF.